The clone carrying this TCR beta chain occurred many times. Its antigen is still unknown. This may arise from a read error, as a much more abundant clone is one base away. At the DNA level, this CDR3 is encoded by other sequences in the same sample as well. The data were taken from a study of metastatic and nonmetastatic thyroid tumors. Turning to the study itself: Repertoire data that came from the blood and tumor or nodule tissue of malignant and benign thyroid patients were compared. Whole-study findings and limits: Within blood and tumor, benign nodules reportedly had significantly lower TCR beta diversity than malignant thyroid tumors did.

As originally analysed: To classify distant metastasis in papillary thyroid cancer, a model was built from CDR3 differences across clinicopathological groups. With MiXCR, TCRdb called clones anew from the PCR reads. The V and J calls were determined by TCRdb, not by the authors. Of 20,000 to 25,000 clones listed, around 21% are singletons. Nobody among the patients had been given any treatment before thyroid surgery. Trimming cost V 6 bases and J 7 bases, with 12 bases left between them. The germline CDR1 and CDR2 sequences are MDHEN and SYDVKM. The CDR3 length is 12 residues. Sequenced input: blood. V and J are TRBV28 and TRBJ1-2; no firm D call. This TCR was sampled from a female donor with papillary thyroid cancer or a benign thyroid nodule (not recorded which). Some clones in this sample may be carry-over from other donors' samples. In nucleotides, the CDR3 is TGTGCCAGCAGCTTCGGAGTTGGTGGCTACACCTTC. Its protein is CASSFGVGGYTF.